The rows below give T cell receptor beta chains drawn from one sample of a study of response to subunit inactivated influenza vaccine. TCRdb re-analysed the RT-PCR reads in MiXCR, keeping a single row per CDR3 protein. The sample includes 300,000 to 350,000 distinct CDR3 sequences, about a fifth of them seen just once. The material sequenced was PBMCs from blood, taken approximately 20 months after vaccination. These TCRs come from a man aged 50-75 years who received an inactivated influenza vaccine. The CDR3 runs from the conserved cysteine through the conserved F or W. The D gene is left open where the match is weak. A clone size is listed for some rows: how often the clone was seen (once, few, many), or a class if it is expanded.

v_gene	j_gene	abundance	d_gene	CDR3aa	CDR3nt
TRBV5-1	TRBJ2-7	once	TRBD1	CASRTDRVVHEQYF	TGCGCCAGCAGGACGGACAGGGTGGTCCACGAGCAGTACTTC
TRBV4-2	TRBJ1-1	many	TRBD1	CASSPGGTGNTEAFF	TGTGCCAGCAGCCCAGGAGGGACAGGGAACACTGAAGCTTTCTTT
TRBV30	TRBJ1-3	few	TRBD1	CAWTGDRPPGNTIYF	TGTGCCTGGACCGGGGACAGGCCTCCTGGAAACACCATATATTTT
TRBV5-1	TRBJ2-1	few	TRBD2	CASSQGLAGVFYGNEQFF	TGCGCCAGCAGCCAGGGACTAGCGGGGGTCTTTTACGGGAATGAGCAGTTCTTC
TRBV11-2	TRBJ2-7	-	TRBD1	CASSHPVGTGSYEQYF	TGTGCCAGCAGCCACCCGGTTGGGACAGGCTCCTACGAGCAGTACTTC
TRBV15	TRBJ1-4	-	TRBD1	CATSLGQIVEKLFF	TGTGCCACCAGCCTGGGACAGATTGTTGAAAAACTGTTTTTT
TRBV13	TRBJ1-1	-	TRBD1	CASSYVPGQGGTEAFF	TGTGCCAGCAGTTATGTCCCGGGACAGGGAGGCACTGAAGCTTTCTTT
TRBV24-1	TRBJ2-5	few	-	CATSLRGQETQYF	TGTGCCACCAGTCTCCGAGGTCAAGAGACCCAGTACTTC
TRBV2	TRBJ2-3	-	-	CASSESRRSTDTQYF	TGTGCCAGCAGTGAATCCAGGCGAAGCACAGATACGCAGTATTTT
TRBV7-9	TRBJ2-1	few	-	CASSQLDIYNEQFF	TGTGCCAGCAGCCAACTTGATATATACAATGAGCAGTTCTTC
TRBV12-3/TRBV12-4	TRBJ1-4	few	-	CASSSAVPPAEKLFF	TGTGCCAGCAGTAGCGCGGTCCCCCCTGCTGAAAAACTGTTTTTT
TRBV5-5	TRBJ1-1	many	-	CASSLVTNTEAFF	TGTGCCAGCAGCTTGGTCACGAACACTGAAGCTTTCTTT
TRBV20-1	TRBJ1-5	many	TRBD1	CSPGQLNQPQHF	TGCAGCCCGGGACAGCTTAATCAGCCCCAGCATTTT
TRBV10-3	TRBJ2-7	-	-	CAISENTGPYEQYF	TGTGCCATCAGTGAGAACACGGGACCCTACGAGCAGTACTTC
TRBV5-1	TRBJ1-4	-	-	CASKSSGDEKLFF	TGCGCCAGCAAGTCCTCCGGGGATGAAAAACTGTTTTTT
TRBV7-2	TRBJ2-7	-	-	CASSLASGSSEQYF	TGTGCCAGCAGCTTAGCATCGGGGTCGAGCGAGCAGTACTTC
TRBV2	TRBJ1-2	few	-	CASSGQVPYGYTF	TGTGCCAGCAGTGGACAGGTGCCCTATGGCTACACCTTC
TRBV5-1	TRBJ2-3	-	TRBD2	CASSLEIAGTTDTQYF	TGCGCCAGCAGCTTGGAAATAGCGGGGACGACAGATACGCAGTATTTT
TRBV9	TRBJ1-5	-	-	CASSAEGSNQPQHF	TGTGCCAGCAGCGCAGAGGGTAGCAATCAGCCCCAGCATTTT
TRBV29-1	TRBJ2-7	-	-	CSGGLTSYEQYF	TGCAGCGGTGGACTTACCTCCTACGAGCAGTACTTC
TRBV18	TRBJ2-2	-	-	CASSPRARGIRDTGELFF	TGTGCCAGCTCACCACGTGCGCGCGGGATACGTGACACCGGGGAGCTGTTTTTT
TRBV14	TRBJ2-5	once	TRBD2	CASSRRRGGGETQYF	TGTGCCAGCAGCCGCCGACGCGGGGGGGGCGAGACCCAGTACTTC
TRBV2	TRBJ2-1	-	-	CASSGEVDNEQFF	TGTGCCAGCAGTGGGGAGGTTGACAATGAGCAGTTCTTC
TRBV28	TRBJ1-5	-	-	CASSFFSIQPQHF	TGTGCCAGCAGTTTTTTTTCTATTCAGCCCCAGCATTTT
TRBV28	TRBJ2-1	-	-	CASRRQLVAGNNEQFF	TGTGCCAGCAGACGCCAATTAGTGGCGGGTAACAATGAGCAGTTCTTC
TRBV7-9	TRBJ1-2	-	-	CASSPGAGSGYGYTF	TGTGCCAGCAGCCCGGGGGCAGGGTCGGGCTATGGCTACACCTTC
TRBV14	TRBJ1-1	many	-	CASSQDLVNTEAFF	TGTGCCAGCAGCCAAGATTTGGTGAACACTGAAGCTTTCTTT
TRBV5-1	TRBJ2-5	few	-	CASSLSLEETQYF	TGCGCCAGCAGCTTGAGCCTGGAGGAGACCCAGTACTTC
TRBV6-5	TRBJ2-1	-	TRBD1	CASSYGQGADEQFF	TGTGCCAGCAGTTACGGACAGGGGGCCGATGAGCAGTTCTTC
TRBV7-9	TRBJ1-1	-	-	CASSQRTVNTEAFF	TGTGCCAGCAGCCAAAGAACAGTCAACACTGAAGCTTTCTTT
TRBV29-1	TRBJ1-6	few	-	CSVEDTVNSPLHF	TGCAGCGTTGAAGATACGGTGAATTCACCCCTCCACTTT
TRBV18	TRBJ1-5	-	-	CASSPLRDQPQQF	TGTGCCAGCTCACCACTCAGGGATCAGCCCCAGCAATTT
TRBV15	TRBJ1-1	few	-	CATRNAPGLAAFF	TGTGCCACCAGAAATGCACCGGGATTAGCAGCTTTCTTT
TRBV12-3/TRBV12-4	TRBJ1-4	few	TRBD1	CASTLTGRNEKLFF	TGTGCCAGCACCCTGACAGGGAGAAATGAAAAACTGTTTTTT
TRBV7-8	TRBJ1-1	-	TRBD1	CASSAGQTLTMNTEAFF	TGTGCCAGCAGCGCGGGACAGACCCTTACCATGAACACTGAAGCTTTCTTT
TRBV4-3	TRBJ2-3	-	-	CASSQDGSSTDTQYF	TGCGCCAGCAGCCAAGATGGATCCAGCACAGATACGCAGTATTTT
TRBV20-1	TRBJ2-3	-	-	CSAVTGTSIPDTQYF	TGCAGTGCGGTCACAGGGACATCAATCCCAGATACGCAGTATTTT
TRBV4-1	TRBJ1-1	-	TRBD1	CASSRGQGANTEAFF	TGCGCCAGCAGCCGAGGACAGGGGGCGAACACTGAAGCTTTCTTT
TRBV12-3/TRBV12-4	TRBJ1-4	few	-	CASGHYRVSANEKLFF	TGTGCCAGCGGTCATTACAGGGTGTCGGCTAATGAAAAACTGTTTTTT
TRBV20-1	TRBJ1-1	few	-	CSARVRSGGNTEAFF	TGCAGTGCTAGAGTCAGATCCGGGGGAAACACTGAAGCTTTCTTT
TRBV12-3/TRBV12-4	TRBJ2-2	few	-	CASRKNTGELFF	TGTGCCAGCAGAAAGAACACCGGGGAGCTGTTTTTT
TRBV30	TRBJ1-4	many	-	CAWSEGWGTNEKLFF	TGTGCCTGGAGTGAAGGTTGGGGGACTAATGAAAAACTGTTTTTT
TRBV4-2	TRBJ1-6	-	-	CASSQDPVRADSPLHF	TGTGCCAGCAGCCAAGATCCTGTCAGGGCTGATTCACCCCTCCACTTT
TRBV5-1	TRBJ1-3	few	-	CASSLGGIGNTIYF	TGCGCCAGCAGCTTGGGGGGGATTGGAAACACCATATATTTT
TRBV15	TRBJ2-7	-	-	CATSRGVGWEQYF	TGTGCCACCAGCAGAGGAGTAGGGTGGGAGCAGTACTTC
TRBV28	TRBJ2-3	medium-sized	-	CASSLYPDWTKGVTDTQYF	TGTGCCAGCAGTTTATACCCCGATTGGACAAAGGGGGTAACAGATACGCAGTATTTT
TRBV6-2/TRBV6-3	TRBJ1-2	-	-	CASSLDPAGGDGYTF	TGTGCCAGCAGTTTAGACCCGGCAGGAGGCGATGGCTACACCTTC
TRBV12-3/TRBV12-4	TRBJ1-5	-	-	CASSFARGNQPQHF	TGTGCCAGCAGTTTTGCTCGGGGCAATCAGCCCCAGCATTTT
TRBV3-1	TRBJ2-2	-	-	CASRPGGSNTGELFF	TGTGCCAGCAGGCCCGGTGGTTCGAACACCGGGGAGCTGTTTTTT
TRBV2	TRBJ2-6	-	-	CASSVARISGANVLTF	TGTGCCAGCAGTGTGGCGCGCATCTCTGGGGCCAACGTCCTGACTTTC
TRBV29-1	TRBJ1-2	-	TRBD1	CSVNDRDATNYGYTF	TGCAGCGTTAATGACAGGGATGCCACTAACTATGGCTACACCTTC
TRBV4-3	TRBJ1-5	-	-	CASSPRDSDQPQHF	TGCGCCAGCAGCCCCCGGGACTCCGATCAGCCCCAGCATTTT
TRBV6-5	TRBJ2-1	-	-	CASSSSPPSVSYNEQFF	TGTGCCAGCAGTTCCAGCCCCCCAAGCGTGTCTTACAATGAGCAGTTCTTC
TRBV12-3/TRBV12-4	TRBJ2-7	-	-	CASTLGTGTHEQYF	TGTGCCAGCACCCTGGGCACAGGGACCCACGAGCAGTACTTC